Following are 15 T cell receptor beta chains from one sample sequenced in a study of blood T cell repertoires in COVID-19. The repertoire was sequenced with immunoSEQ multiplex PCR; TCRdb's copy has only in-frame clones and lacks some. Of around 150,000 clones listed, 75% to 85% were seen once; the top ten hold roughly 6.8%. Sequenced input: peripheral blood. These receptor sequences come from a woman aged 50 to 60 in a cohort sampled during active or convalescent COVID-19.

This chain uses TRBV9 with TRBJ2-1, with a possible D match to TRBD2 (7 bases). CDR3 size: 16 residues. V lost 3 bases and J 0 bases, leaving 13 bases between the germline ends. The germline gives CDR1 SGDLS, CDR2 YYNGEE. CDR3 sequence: CASSAGGLSSYNEQFF. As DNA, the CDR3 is TGTGCCAGCAGCGCCGGGGGGCTTAGCTCCTACAATGAGCAGTTCTTC.

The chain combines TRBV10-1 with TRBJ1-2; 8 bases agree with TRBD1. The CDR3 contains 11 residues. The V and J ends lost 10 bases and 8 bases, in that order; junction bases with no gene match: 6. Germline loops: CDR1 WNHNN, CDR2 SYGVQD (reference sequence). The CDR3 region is CATPGTGGYTF. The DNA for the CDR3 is TGCGCCACCCCGGGGACAGGCGGCTACACCTTC.

CDR3 in DNA: TGTGCCAGTAACACAGGGGGCTGGGACAATCAGCCCCAGCATTTT. Protein sequence: CASNTGGWDNQPQHF. The chain recombines TRBV19 with TRBJ1-5; TRBD1 matches 9 bases. V trimming: 7 bases; J trimming: 3 bases; junction bases outside the gene matches: 7. The CDR3 is 15 amino acids. Per the germline V gene, CDR1 is LNHDA and CDR2 is SQIVND (reference sequence).

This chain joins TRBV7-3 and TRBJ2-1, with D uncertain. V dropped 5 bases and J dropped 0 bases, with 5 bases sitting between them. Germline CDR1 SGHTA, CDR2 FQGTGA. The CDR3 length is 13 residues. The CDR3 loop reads CASSTSSYNEQFF. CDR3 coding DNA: TGTGCCAGCAGCACGAGCTCCTACAATGAGCAGTTCTTC.

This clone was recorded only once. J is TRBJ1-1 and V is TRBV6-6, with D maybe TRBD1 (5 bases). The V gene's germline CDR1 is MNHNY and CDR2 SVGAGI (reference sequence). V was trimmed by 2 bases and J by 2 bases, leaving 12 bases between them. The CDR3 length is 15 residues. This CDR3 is CASSYAQGANTEAFF. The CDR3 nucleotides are TGTGCCAGCAGTTACGCGCAGGGCGCTAACACTGAAGCTTTCTTT.

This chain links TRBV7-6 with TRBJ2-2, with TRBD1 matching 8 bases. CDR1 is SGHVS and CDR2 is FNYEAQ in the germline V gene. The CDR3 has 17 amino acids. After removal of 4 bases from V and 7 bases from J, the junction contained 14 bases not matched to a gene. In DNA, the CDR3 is TGTGCCAGCAGCTCACCGGGACAGGCGCGTTTAGGCGGGGAGCTGTTTTTT. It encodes CASSSPGQARLGGELFF. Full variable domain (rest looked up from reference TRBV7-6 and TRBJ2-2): GAGVSQSPRYKVTKRGQDVALRCDPISGHVSLYWYRQALGQGPEFLTYFNYEAQQDKSGLPNDRFSAERPEGSISTLTIQRTEQRDSAMYRCASSSPGQARLGGELFFGEGSRLTVL.

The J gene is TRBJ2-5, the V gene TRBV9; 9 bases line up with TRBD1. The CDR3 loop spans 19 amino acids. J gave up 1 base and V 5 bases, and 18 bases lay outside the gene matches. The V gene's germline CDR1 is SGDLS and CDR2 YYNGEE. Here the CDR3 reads CASRYRIGQGFSIQETQYF. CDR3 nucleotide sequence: TGTGCCAGCAGATACCGGATCGGACAGGGGTTCTCTATCCAAGAGACCCAGTACTTC.

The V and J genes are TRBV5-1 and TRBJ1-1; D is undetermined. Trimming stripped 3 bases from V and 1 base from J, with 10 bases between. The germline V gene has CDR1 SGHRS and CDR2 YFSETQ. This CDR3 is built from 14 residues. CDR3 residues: CASSSLNGNTEAFF. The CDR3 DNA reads TGCGCCAGCAGCTCACTAAATGGGAACACTGAAGCTTTCTTT.

The CDR3 DNA is TGCGCCAGCAGCTTGGGGACAGGGGGTCCCTACGAGCAGTACTTC. Translated, it gives CASSLGTGGPYEQYF. The chain has TRBV5-1 and TRBJ2-7; 10 nucleotides agree with TRBD1. Unmatched junction bases numbered 2, after V lost 0 bases and J lost 2 bases. CDR3 length: 15 amino acids. Germline V CDR1 and CDR2: SGHRS, YFSETQ.

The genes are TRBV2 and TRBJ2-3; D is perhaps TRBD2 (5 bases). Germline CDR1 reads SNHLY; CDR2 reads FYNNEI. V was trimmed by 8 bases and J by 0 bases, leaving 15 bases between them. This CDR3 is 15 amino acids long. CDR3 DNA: TGTGCCAGCTCCCTTCAGGACTTGAGCACAGATACGCAGTATTTT. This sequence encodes CASSLQDLSTDTQYF.

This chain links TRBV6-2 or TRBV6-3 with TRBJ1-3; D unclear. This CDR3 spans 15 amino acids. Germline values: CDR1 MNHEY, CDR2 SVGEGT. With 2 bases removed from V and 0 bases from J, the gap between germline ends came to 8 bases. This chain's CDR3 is CASSYQRTSGNTIYF. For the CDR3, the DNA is TGTGCCAGCAGTTACCAGCGAACCTCTGGAAACACCATATATTTT.

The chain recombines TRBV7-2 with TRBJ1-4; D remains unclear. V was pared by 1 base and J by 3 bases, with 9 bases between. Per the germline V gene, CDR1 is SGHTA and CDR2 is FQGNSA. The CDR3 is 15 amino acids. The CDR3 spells CASSLDSGSNEKLFF. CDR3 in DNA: TGTGCCAGCAGCTTAGATAGCGGGTCTAATGAAAAACTGTTTTTT. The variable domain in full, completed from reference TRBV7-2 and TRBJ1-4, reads GAGVSQSPSNKVTEKGKDVELRCDPISGHTALYWYRQSLGQGLEFLIYFQGNSAPDKSGLPSDRFSAERTGGSVSTLTIQRTQQEDSAVYLCASSLDSGSNEKLFFGSGTQLSVL.

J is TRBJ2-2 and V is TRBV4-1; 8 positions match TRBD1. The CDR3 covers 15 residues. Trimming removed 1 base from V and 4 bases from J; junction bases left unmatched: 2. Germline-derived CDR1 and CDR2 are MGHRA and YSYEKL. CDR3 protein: CASSQGTGRTGELFF. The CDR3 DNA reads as TGCGCCAGCAGCCAAGGGACAGGGCGCACCGGGGAGCTGTTTTTT.

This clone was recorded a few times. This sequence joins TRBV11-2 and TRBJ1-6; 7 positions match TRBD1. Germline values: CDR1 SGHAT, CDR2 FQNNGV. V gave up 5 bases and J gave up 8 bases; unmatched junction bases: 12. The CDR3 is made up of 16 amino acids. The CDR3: CASSPLTGSQDSPLHF. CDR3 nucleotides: TGTGCCAGCAGCCCACTGACAGGGAGTCAAGATTCACCCCTCCACTTT.

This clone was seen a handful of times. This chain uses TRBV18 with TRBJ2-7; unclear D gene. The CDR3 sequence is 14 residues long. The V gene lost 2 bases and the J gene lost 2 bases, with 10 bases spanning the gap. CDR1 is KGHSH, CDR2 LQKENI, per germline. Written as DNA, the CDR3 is TGTGCCAGCTCACCAGGGTGGGCTGCCTACGAGCAGTACTTC. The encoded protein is CASSPGWAAYEQYF.